This section outlines one T cell receptor (beta chain) sequence together with its context. The antigen it binds to is not known. No base-level quality is on record; no much larger clone is a single base apart. Each collaborating institution followed its own protocols to collect whole blood in K2EDTA tubes. Collaborator samples were shipped for TCRbeta analysis as frozen whole blood, isolated PBMCs, or DNA extracted from either sample type. V loses 6 bases at its end and J loses 4 bases; junction bases beyond the gene matches: 8. CDR1 and CDR2, looked up from the germline V gene, are SGHAT and FQNNGV. The CDR3 has 16 amino acids, counting the end cysteine and phenylalanine. Just CDR3 DNA is preserved here, 48 bases in frame from base 1. This entry comes from a study of blood T cell repertoires in COVID-19 (dated by TCRdb to between 2020 and 2021). Background on the whole study: The collaborator samples originated in the United States, Italy and Spain and spanned the acute and convalescent phases of COVID-19. The material from the prospective study consisted of cDNA or gDNA derived from T cells, B-cell-depleted T cells, or PBMCs. Deeply sampled blood TCRbeta repertoires from subjects exposed to, actively infected with, or recovered from COVID-19 were included in the dataset. The repertoires were made available in a free public database intended to serve as a resource for research on the immune response to SARS-CoV-2. Samples were obtained from the ongoing ImmuneRACE study (first 160 participants) and from 1,254 subjects provided by 6 global collaborators. Sample metadata almost always included a de-identified subject ID, COVID-19 status, age in years and sex. HLA class I and class II types, where available, came from metadata supplied by the sample provider rather than from assay-based typing. The paper's findings and limits, for the study overall: Clinical and demographic metadata were provided uncurated, with the amount varying by source and participant.

TCRbeta CDR3 regions were amplified from genomic DNA using the immunoSEQ Assay, a bias-controlled multiplex PCR. Concerning the study's data processing: Within the assay, amplification of reference gene primers was used to estimate how many nucleated cells each sample contained. To quantify the absolute abundance of each unique TCRbeta CDR3 rearrangement, sequence reads were collapsed and filtered. For each sample, productive Simpson clonality was calculated as the square root of Simpson's diversity index across productive rearrangements. The table was pulled from immuneACCESS by TCRdb, which kept in-frame rearrangements only. Such tables lose some clones; where checked, under half of the loss comes from unresolved V genes, and the rest has no known cause. V, J and clone size are taken as reported in that table, and D and trimming were inferred from the DNA itself. The sample profile shows approximately 260,000 clones; over 75% of them were found once. The leading ten clones occupy 11% of the sample.

The TCR originated in a woman aged 70 to 79 with acute or convalescent COVID-19. The chain couples TRBV11-2 to TRBJ1-3; 11 central nucleotides agree with TRBD1. The sequenced sample consisted of peripheral blood. The DNA reads as follows: TGTGCCAGCAGTTCGACCGGGACAGGGGGAGGAAACACCATATATTTT. It encodes CASSSTGTGGGNTIYF.